The entry that follows covers one T cell receptor beta chain sequence. PCR used 60 Vbeta primers and 13 Jbeta primers. Method: immunoSEQ multiplex PCR; TCRdb's copy keeps in-frame clones and lacks some. The table for this sample gives around 50,000 clones. The data are from a study of cytomegalovirus exposure and HLA in healthy donors. CDR1 and CDR2 from the germline V gene are MGHRA and YSYEKL. V was pared by 4 bases and J by 0 bases, with 7 bases of the junction left unmatched. The CDR3 has 17 residues. V and J are TRBV4-1 and TRBJ1-5; 9 bases line up with TRBD1. The origin of this receptor is a female donor in good health and CMV-seronegative. Sequencing was carried out using PBMCs. In nucleotides, the CDR3 is TGCGCCAGCAGCCTAACCGGGACAGGGAATAGCAATCAGCCCCAGCATTTT. Protein product: CASSLTGTGNSNQPQHF.